The rows below give T cell receptor beta chains drawn from one sample of a study of response to subunit inactivated influenza vaccine. TCRdb processed the RT-PCR reads anew with MiXCR; each CDR3 protein has one entry. This repertoire shows 500,000 to 600,000 distinct CDR3 sequences, around 11% found once; its top ten account for about 10%. These same records also appear under a second study, on T cells expressing NK-cell markers.

This specimen consisted of PBMCs from blood, obtained on the day of vaccination. The receptors here all came from a man aged 50-59 years who received an inactivated influenza vaccine. CDR3s include the opening cysteine and the closing phenylalanine or tryptophan. Each record gives: CDR3 length, J gene, clone size, V gene, D gene, CDR3 protein, CDR3 DNA. A D gene is named only where the DNA matches it firmly. Clone size is stated in some rows and not others, as once, few, many or a class when expanded.

length: 15; J: TRBJ1-1; size: NA; V: TRBV12-3/TRBV12-4; D: NA; CDR3: CASNLGRALNTEAFF; DNA: TGTGCCAGCAACCTGGGACGGGCCCTGAACACTGAAGCTTTCTTT
length: 16; J: TRBJ2-1; size: once; V: TRBV12-3/TRBV12-4; D: NA; CDR3: CASSPMGGVDFHEQFF; DNA: TGTGCCAGCAGTCCCATGGGCGGGGTTGACTTCCATGAGCAGTTCTTC
length: 16; J: TRBJ2-5; size: few; V: TRBV10-3; D: TRBD2; CDR3: CAISDDRLAGRETQYF; DNA: TGTGCCATCAGTGACGACCGACTAGCGGGCCGAGAGACCCAGTACTTC
length: 13; J: TRBJ2-3; size: many; V: TRBV7-2; D: NA; CDR3: CASSYRATDTQYF; DNA: TGTGCCAGCAGCTACCGGGCGACAGATACGCAGTATTTT
length: 16; J: TRBJ2-2; size: few; V: TRBV4-1; D: TRBD2; CDR3: CASSRGTKGHTGELFF; DNA: TGCGCCAGCAGCCGCGGGACTAAGGGACACACCGGGGAGCTGTTTTTT
length: 13; J: TRBJ2-2; size: NA; V: TRBV20-1; D: NA; CDR3: CSARGPWAGELFF; DNA: TGCAGTGCTAGAGGCCCGTGGGCCGGGGAGCTGTTTTTT
length: 15; J: TRBJ2-1; size: NA; V: TRBV4-2; D: TRBD2; CDR3: CASSQAGGAYNEQFF; DNA: TGTGCCAGCAGCCAAGCGGGGGGGGCCTACAATGAGCAGTTCTTC
length: 14; J: TRBJ2-5; size: NA; V: TRBV6-1; D: NA; CDR3: CASTQGFGQETQYF; DNA: TGTGCCAGCACTCAGGGTTTCGGTCAAGAGACCCAGTACTTC
length: 18; J: TRBJ2-2; size: NA; V: TRBV6-4; D: NA; CDR3: CASSPRGTGVTNTGELFF; DNA: TGTGCCAGCAGCCCCCGAGGCACCGGGGTCACGAACACCGGGGAGCTGTTTTTT
length: 16; J: TRBJ2-2; size: few; V: TRBV7-3; D: TRBD2; CDR3: CASSERGAGGTGELFF; DNA: TGTGCCAGCAGCGAACGGGGAGCGGGAGGAACCGGGGAGCTGTTTTTT
length: 15; J: TRBJ2-7; size: NA; V: TRBV7-9; D: NA; CDR3: CASSFIRGSVYEQYF; DNA: TGTGCCAGCAGCTTTATTCGGGGCTCTGTCTACGAGCAGTACTTC
length: 14; J: TRBJ2-7; size: NA; V: TRBV5-4; D: NA; CDR3: CASSLRDGTYEQYF; DNA: TGTGCCAGCAGCTTGCGGGACGGAACCTACGAGCAGTACTTC
length: 19; J: TRBJ2-6; size: NA; V: TRBV19; D: NA; CDR3: CASSIDRWERSSGANVLTF; DNA: TGTGCCAGTAGTATAGATCGATGGGAAAGGAGCTCTGGGGCCAACGTCCTGACTTTC
length: 18; J: TRBJ2-3; size: NA; V: TRBV20-1; D: NA; CDR3: CSARDPRDEYPSTDTQYF; DNA: TGCAGTGCTAGAGATCCCCGGGACGAATATCCTAGCACAGATACGCAGTATTTT
length: 16; J: TRBJ2-7; size: NA; V: TRBV6-2/TRBV6-3; D: TRBD2; CDR3: CASSYGLAGMFYEQYF; DNA: TGTGCCAGCAGTTACGGACTAGCGGGAATGTTCTACGAGCAGTACTTC
length: 15; J: TRBJ2-2; size: few; V: TRBV7-6; D: TRBD2; CDR3: CASSLVAGGDGELFF; DNA: TGTGCCAGCAGCTTGGTTGCGGGAGGCGACGGGGAGCTGTTTTTT
length: 15; J: TRBJ2-7; size: NA; V: TRBV7-2; D: TRBD1; CDR3: CASSLVRTGGYEQYF; DNA: TGTGCCAGCAGCTTAGTCCGGACAGGGGGTTACGAGCAGTACTTC
length: 12; J: TRBJ2-7; size: NA; V: TRBV6-5; D: NA; CDR3: CASSYNGDEQYF; DNA: TGTGCCAGCAGTTACAACGGCGACGAGCAGTACTTC
length: 14; J: TRBJ2-7; size: NA; V: TRBV7-2; D: NA; CDR3: CASSFGHRSYEQYF; DNA: TGTGCCAGCAGCTTCGGACACCGCTCCTACGAGCAGTACTTC
length: 15; J: TRBJ1-5; size: NA; V: TRBV15; D: NA; CDR3: CATSRDRWDFQPQHF; DNA: TGTGCCACCAGCAGAGATCGTTGGGATTTTCAGCCCCAGCATTTT
length: 14; J: TRBJ2-1; size: few; V: TRBV12-3/TRBV12-4; D: NA; CDR3: CASLRSGVDNEQFF; DNA: TGTGCCAGCCTAAGGTCCGGAGTAGACAATGAGCAGTTCTTC
length: 14; J: TRBJ1-4; size: NA; V: TRBV12-3/TRBV12-4; D: NA; CDR3: CASSSDGFNEKLFF; DNA: TGTGCCAGCAGCTCGGACGGCTTTAATGAAAAACTGTTTTTT
length: 14; J: TRBJ1-4; size: few; V: TRBV4-1; D: NA; CDR3: CASSQDNRREKLFF; DNA: TGCGCCAGCAGCCAAGATAACAGGCGGGAAAAACTGTTTTTT
length: 14; J: TRBJ2-7; size: many; V: TRBV10-3; D: NA; CDR3: CATRQTLSSYEQYF; DNA: TGTGCCACTCGACAGACTCTGAGCTCCTACGAGCAGTACTTC
length: 16; J: TRBJ1-4; size: NA; V: TRBV5-1; D: NA; CDR3: CASSLYTGREYEKLFF; DNA: TGCGCCAGCAGCTTGTATACGGGCAGGGAATATGAAAAACTGTTTTTT
length: 13; J: TRBJ2-7; size: few; V: TRBV5-5; D: NA; CDR3: CASSFVGGREQYF; DNA: TGTGCCAGCAGCTTCGTGGGGGGACGCGAGCAGTACTTC
length: 14; J: TRBJ2-1; size: NA; V: TRBV7-2; D: NA; CDR3: CASSLAGVRNEQFF; DNA: TGTGCCAGCAGCTTAGCGGGAGTTCGGAATGAGCAGTTCTTC
length: 13; J: TRBJ1-1; size: NA; V: TRBV12-3/TRBV12-4; D: NA; CDR3: CASSLSDGTEAFF; DNA: TGTGCCAGCAGTTTGAGTGATGGGACTGAAGCTTTCTTT
length: 16; J: TRBJ2-1; size: NA; V: TRBV7-6; D: TRBD1; CDR3: CASSPETGGKNNEQFF; DNA: TGTGCCAGCAGCCCAGAGACAGGGGGCAAGAACAATGAGCAGTTCTTC
length: 13; J: TRBJ2-5; size: few; V: TRBV12-3/TRBV12-4; D: TRBD2; CDR3: CASRGLAGETQYF; DNA: TGTGCCAGCAGGGGACTAGCGGGGGAGACCCAGTACTTC
length: 15; J: TRBJ1-1; size: few; V: TRBV6-1; D: NA; CDR3: CASSEASGSGGGAFF; DNA: TGTGCCAGCAGTGAAGCTTCAGGGAGCGGTGGGGGAGCTTTCTTT
length: 16; J: TRBJ2-3; size: many; V: TRBV7-8; D: NA; CDR3: CASSPIPPVYGDTQYF; DNA: TGTGCCAGCAGCCCTATACCCCCAGTGTACGGAGATACGCAGTATTTT
length: 16; J: TRBJ1-6; size: NA; V: TRBV3-1; D: NA; CDR3: CASSRSAGIGNSPLHF; DNA: TGTGCCAGCAGCCGTTCCGCGGGGATCGGTAATTCACCCCTCCACTTT
length: 15; J: TRBJ1-1; size: NA; V: TRBV4-3; D: NA; CDR3: CASSQDFLGKTEAFF; DNA: TGCGCCAGCAGCCAAGATTTCCTGGGTAAGACTGAAGCTTTCTTT
length: 13; J: TRBJ1-3; size: many; V: TRBV29-1; D: TRBD1; CDR3: CSDWDREGNTIYF; DNA: TGCAGCGACTGGGACAGGGAAGGAAACACCATATATTTT
length: 15; J: TRBJ2-3; size: few; V: TRBV16; D: TRBD1; CDR3: CASSRGQGPTDTQYF; DNA: TGTGCCAGCAGCAGAGGACAGGGGCCCACAGATACGCAGTATTTT
length: 13; J: TRBJ2-5; size: few; V: TRBV5-1; D: NA; CDR3: CASSPGYFETQYF; DNA: TGCGCCAGCAGCCCAGGGTACTTTGAGACCCAGTACTTC
length: 13; J: TRBJ2-1; size: NA; V: TRBV28; D: NA; CDR3: CAGRTGSYNEQFF; DNA: TGTGCCGGACGGACGGGCTCCTACAATGAGCAGTTCTTC
length: 14; J: TRBJ1-2; size: NA; V: TRBV12-3/TRBV12-4; D: NA; CDR3: CASSLQERGYGYTF; DNA: TGTGCCAGCAGTTTGCAGGAGCGGGGCTATGGCTACACCTTC
length: 16; J: TRBJ2-1; size: NA; V: TRBV20-1; D: NA; CDR3: CSARDQASPSYNEQFF; DNA: TGCAGTGCTAGAGATCAGGCTAGCCCGTCCTACAATGAGCAGTTCTTC
length: 14; J: TRBJ1-2; size: few; V: TRBV25-1; D: NA; CDR3: CASSENRDGSCYTF; DNA: TGTGCCAGCAGTGAAAATCGGGACGGCTCATGCTACACCTTC
length: 16; J: TRBJ1-1; size: NA; V: TRBV10-3; D: NA; CDR3: CAISSTGGGGGTEAFF; DNA: TGTGCCATCAGTTCCACGGGGGGAGGAGGAGGTACTGAAGCTTTCTTT
length: 15; J: TRBJ2-7; size: NA; V: TRBV11-2; D: TRBD1; CDR3: CASSFPGGVVHEQYF; DNA: TGTGCCAGCAGCTTCCCAGGGGGCGTAGTCCACGAGCAGTACTTC
length: 16; J: TRBJ2-3; size: NA; V: TRBV24-1; D: TRBD2; CDR3: CAVGLAGATSTDTQYF; DNA: TGTGCCGTTGGGCTAGCGGGCGCGACTAGCACAGATACGCAGTATTTT
length: 13; J: TRBJ1-4; size: NA; V: TRBV20-1; D: NA; CDR3: CSARGPTNEKLFF; DNA: TGCAGTGCTCGGGGGCCGACTAATGAAAAACTGTTTTTT
length: 14; J: TRBJ1-5; size: many; V: TRBV12-3/TRBV12-4; D: NA; CDR3: CASSQEVLNQPQHF; DNA: TGTGCCAGCAGCCAAGAGGTCCTCAATCAGCCCCAGCATTTT
length: 15; J: TRBJ2-4; size: NA; V: TRBV29-1; D: NA; CDR3: CSVETGSLAKNIQYF; DNA: TGCAGCGTTGAAACCGGGAGTCTCGCCAAAAACATTCAGTACTTC
length: 13; J: TRBJ2-1; size: NA; V: TRBV14; D: NA; CDR3: CASSQMTYNEQFF; DNA: TGTGCCAGCAGCCAAATGACCTACAATGAGCAGTTCTTC
length: 16; J: TRBJ2-7; size: few; V: TRBV5-1; D: TRBD1; CDR3: CASRNFGGQGSYEQYF; DNA: TGCGCCAGCAGGAACTTTGGGGGACAGGGTTCCTACGAGCAGTACTTC
length: 16; J: TRBJ1-3; size: NA; V: TRBV12-3/TRBV12-4; D: NA; CDR3: CASNRGRTLTGNTIYF; DNA: TGTGCCAGCAATCGAGGGCGTACCCTAACAGGAAACACCATATATTTT
length: 13; J: TRBJ1-1; size: few; V: TRBV5-1; D: NA; CDR3: CASSFFMNTEAFF; DNA: TGCGCCAGCAGCTTTTTCATGAACACTGAAGCTTTCTTT
length: 11; J: TRBJ1-6; size: few; V: TRBV7-9; D: NA; CDR3: CASSLYSPLHF; DNA: TGTGCCAGCAGCTTATACTCACCCCTCCACTTT